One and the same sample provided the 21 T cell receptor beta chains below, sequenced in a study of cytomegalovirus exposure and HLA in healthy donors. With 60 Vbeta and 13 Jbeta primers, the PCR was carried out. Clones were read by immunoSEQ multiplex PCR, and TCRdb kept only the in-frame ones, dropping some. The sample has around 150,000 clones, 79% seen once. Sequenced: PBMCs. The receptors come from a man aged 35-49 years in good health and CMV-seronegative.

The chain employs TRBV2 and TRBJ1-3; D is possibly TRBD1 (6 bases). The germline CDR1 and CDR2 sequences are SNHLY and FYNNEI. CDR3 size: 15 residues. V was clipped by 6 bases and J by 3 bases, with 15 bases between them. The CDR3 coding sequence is TGTGCCAGCAGGGCATTACGGACAGATGGAAACACCATATATTTT. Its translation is CASRALRTDGNTIYF.

CDR3 bases: TGCGCCAGCAGCTTGGCGGGAGGCGCCGAAGAGACCCAGTACTTC. Translation: CASSLAGGAEETQYF. This chain connects TRBV5-1 to TRBJ2-5, with 7 bases lining up with TRBD2. The junction had 5 bases not matched to a gene; V was cut back by 0 bases and J by 3 bases. This CDR3 is 15 amino acids long. Germline CDR1 is SGHRS and CDR2 is YFSETQ.

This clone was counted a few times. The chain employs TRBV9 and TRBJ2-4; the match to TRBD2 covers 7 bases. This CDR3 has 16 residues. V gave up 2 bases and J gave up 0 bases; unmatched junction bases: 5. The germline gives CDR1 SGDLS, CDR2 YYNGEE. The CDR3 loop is CASSVTAGAAKNIQYF. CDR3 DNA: TGTGCCAGCAGCGTGACGGCGGGAGCAGCCAAAAACATTCAGTACTTC.

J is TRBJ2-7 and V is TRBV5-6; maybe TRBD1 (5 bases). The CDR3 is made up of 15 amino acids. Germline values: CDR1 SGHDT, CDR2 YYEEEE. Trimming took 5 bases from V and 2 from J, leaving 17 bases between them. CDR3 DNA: TGTGCCAGCAGTTCCGACAGCCGAGGCCCCTACGAGCAGTACTTC. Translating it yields CASSSDSRGPYEQYF. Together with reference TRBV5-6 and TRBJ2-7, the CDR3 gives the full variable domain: DAGVTQSPTHLIKTRGQQVTLRCSPKSGHDTVSWYQQALGQGPQFIFQYYEEEERQRGNFPDRFSGHQFPNYSSELNVNALLLGDSALYLCASSSDSRGPYEQYFGPGTRLTVT.

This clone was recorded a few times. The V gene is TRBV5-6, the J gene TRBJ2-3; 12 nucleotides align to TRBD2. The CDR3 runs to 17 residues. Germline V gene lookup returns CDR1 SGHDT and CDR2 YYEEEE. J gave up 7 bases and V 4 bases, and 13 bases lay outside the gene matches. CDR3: CASSPQGLAGFGNTQYF. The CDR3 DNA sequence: TGTGCCAGCAGCCCTCAGGGACTAGCGGGCTTTGGAAATACGCAGTATTTT.

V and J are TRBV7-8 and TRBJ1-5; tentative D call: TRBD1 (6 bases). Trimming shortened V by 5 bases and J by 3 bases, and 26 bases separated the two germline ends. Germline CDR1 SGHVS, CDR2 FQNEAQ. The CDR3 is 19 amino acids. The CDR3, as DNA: TGTGCCAGCAGCATAAGGGGGTTAGGGACCCGAGGCCACAATCAGCCCCAGCATTTT. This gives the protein CASSIRGLGTRGHNQPQHF.

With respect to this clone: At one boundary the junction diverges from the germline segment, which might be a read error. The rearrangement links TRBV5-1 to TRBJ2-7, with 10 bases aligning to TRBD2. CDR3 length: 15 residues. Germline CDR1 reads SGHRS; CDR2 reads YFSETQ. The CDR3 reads CASSQSLAGHYGQYF. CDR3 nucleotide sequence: TGCGCCAGCAGCCAATCACTAGCGGGACACTACGGGCAGTACTTC.

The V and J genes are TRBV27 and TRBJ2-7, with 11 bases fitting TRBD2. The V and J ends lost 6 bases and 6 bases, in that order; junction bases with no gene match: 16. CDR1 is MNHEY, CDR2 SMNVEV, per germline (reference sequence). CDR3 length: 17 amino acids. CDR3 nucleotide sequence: TGTGCCAGCAGCCCTACGCCATTAGCGGGAGGGAAGGGCGAGCAGTACTTC. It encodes CASSPTPLAGGKGEQYF.

This chain's CDR3 is CASGQTSGANEQFF. The CDR3, as DNA: TGTGCCAGCGGTCAGACTAGCGGGGCCAATGAGCAGTTCTTC. The chain carries TRBV28 and TRBJ2-1; 11 nucleotides align to TRBD2. Trimming at V came to 8 bases and at J to 6 bases, leaving 6 bases not matched to a gene. Germline V lookup: CDR1 MDHEN, CDR2 SYDVKM. This CDR3 comprises 14 residues.

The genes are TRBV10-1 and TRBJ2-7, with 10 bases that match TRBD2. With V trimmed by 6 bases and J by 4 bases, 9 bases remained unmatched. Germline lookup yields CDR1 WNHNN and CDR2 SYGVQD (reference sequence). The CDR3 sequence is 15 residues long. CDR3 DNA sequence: TGCGCCAGCAGCGGAGGGCCTAGCGGGAGTTACGAGCAGTACTTC. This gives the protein CASSGGPSGSYEQYF.

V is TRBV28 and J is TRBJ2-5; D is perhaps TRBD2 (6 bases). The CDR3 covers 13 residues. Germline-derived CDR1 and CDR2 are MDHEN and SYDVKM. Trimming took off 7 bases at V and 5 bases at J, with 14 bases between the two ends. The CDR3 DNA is TGTGCCAGCACCTCTAGCGTTTCGGAGACCCAGTACTTC. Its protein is CASTSSVSETQYF.

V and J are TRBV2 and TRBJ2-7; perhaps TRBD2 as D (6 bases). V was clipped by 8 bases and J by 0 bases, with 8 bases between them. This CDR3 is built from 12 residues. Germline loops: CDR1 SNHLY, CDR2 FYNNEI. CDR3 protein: CASRGASYEQYF. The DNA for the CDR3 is TGTGCCAGCCGCGGGGCCTCCTACGAGCAGTACTTC.

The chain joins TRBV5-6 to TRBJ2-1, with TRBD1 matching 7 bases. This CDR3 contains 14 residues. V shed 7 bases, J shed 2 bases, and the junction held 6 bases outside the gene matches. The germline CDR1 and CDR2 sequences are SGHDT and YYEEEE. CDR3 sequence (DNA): TGTGCCAGCTGGAGGCAGGGGGCCTACAATGAGCAGTTCTTC. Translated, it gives CASWRQGAYNEQFF.

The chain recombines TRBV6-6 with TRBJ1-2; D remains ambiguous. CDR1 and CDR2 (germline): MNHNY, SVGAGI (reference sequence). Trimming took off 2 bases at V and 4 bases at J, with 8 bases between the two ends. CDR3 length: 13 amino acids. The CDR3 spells CASSYGPGYGYTF. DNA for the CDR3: TGTGCCAGCAGTTACGGCCCGGGCTATGGCTACACCTTC.

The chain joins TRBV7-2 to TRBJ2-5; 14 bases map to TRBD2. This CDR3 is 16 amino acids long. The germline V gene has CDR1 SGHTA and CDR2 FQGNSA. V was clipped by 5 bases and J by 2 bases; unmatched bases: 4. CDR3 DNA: TGTGCCAGCAGCGCCGGGACTAGCGGGAGACAAGAGACCCAGTACTTC. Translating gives CASSAGTSGRQETQYF.

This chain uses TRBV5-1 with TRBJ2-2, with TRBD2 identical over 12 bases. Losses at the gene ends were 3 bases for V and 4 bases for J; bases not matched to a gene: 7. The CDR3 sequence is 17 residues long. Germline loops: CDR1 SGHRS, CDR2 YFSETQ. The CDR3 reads CASSSEGGLAGTGELFF. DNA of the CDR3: TGCGCCAGCAGCTCGGAGGGGGGACTAGCGGGCACCGGGGAGCTGTTTTTT.

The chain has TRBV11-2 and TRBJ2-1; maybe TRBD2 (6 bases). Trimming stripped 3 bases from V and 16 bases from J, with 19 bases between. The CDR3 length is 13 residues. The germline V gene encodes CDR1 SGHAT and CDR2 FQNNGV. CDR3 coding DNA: TGTGCCAGCAGCTTGCGGGGCGGGACGTCGCAATTCTTC. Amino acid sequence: CASSLRGGTSQFF.

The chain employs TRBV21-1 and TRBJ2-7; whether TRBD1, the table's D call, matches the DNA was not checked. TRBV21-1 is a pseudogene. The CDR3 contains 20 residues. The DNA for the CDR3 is TGTGCCAGCCGGGACAGGGACGGACTAGGGGGGGACTTGGGGACCTACGAGCAGTACTTC. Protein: CASRDRDGLGGDLGTYEQYF.

The CDR3 reads CASSYSLTGSKTQYF. As DNA, the CDR3 is TGTGCCAGCAGTTATTCTTTGACAGGGTCGAAGACCCAGTACTTC. V and J are TRBV28 and TRBJ2-5; 7 nucleotides line up with TRBD1. The CDR3 contains 15 residues. CDR1 and CDR2 (germline): MDHEN, SYDVKM. With 4 bases clipped from V and 6 bases from J, the junction kept 11 bases outside the gene matches.

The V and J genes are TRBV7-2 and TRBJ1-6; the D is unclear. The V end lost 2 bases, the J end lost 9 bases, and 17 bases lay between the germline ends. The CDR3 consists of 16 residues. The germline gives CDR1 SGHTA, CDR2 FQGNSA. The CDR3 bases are TGTGCCAGCAGCTTATACGTTGGAGTGCTGAGTTCACCCCTCCACTTT. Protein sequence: CASSLYVGVLSSPLHF.

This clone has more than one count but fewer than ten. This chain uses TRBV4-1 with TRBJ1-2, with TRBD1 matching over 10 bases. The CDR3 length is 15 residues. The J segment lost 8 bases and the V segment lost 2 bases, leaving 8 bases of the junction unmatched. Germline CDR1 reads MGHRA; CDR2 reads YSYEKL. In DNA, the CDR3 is TGCGCCAGCAGCCAACCCCGACAGGGGGCGAGGGGCTACACCTTC. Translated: CASSQPRQGARGYTF.